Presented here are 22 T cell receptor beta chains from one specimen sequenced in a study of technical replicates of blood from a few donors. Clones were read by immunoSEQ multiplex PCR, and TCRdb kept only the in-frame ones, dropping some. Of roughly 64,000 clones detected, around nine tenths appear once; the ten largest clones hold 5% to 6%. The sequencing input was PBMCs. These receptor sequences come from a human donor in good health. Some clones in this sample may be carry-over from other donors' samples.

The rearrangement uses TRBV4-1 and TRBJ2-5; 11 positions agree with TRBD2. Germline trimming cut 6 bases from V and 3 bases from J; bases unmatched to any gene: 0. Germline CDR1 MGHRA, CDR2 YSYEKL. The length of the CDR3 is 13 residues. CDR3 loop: CASRGLAEETQYF. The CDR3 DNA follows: TGCGCCAGCAGGGGACTAGCGGAAGAGACCCAGTACTTC.

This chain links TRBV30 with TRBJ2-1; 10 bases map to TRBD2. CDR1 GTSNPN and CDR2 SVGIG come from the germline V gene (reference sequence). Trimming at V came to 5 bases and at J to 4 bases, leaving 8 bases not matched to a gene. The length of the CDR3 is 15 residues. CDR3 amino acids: CAWDIAGGFYNEQFF. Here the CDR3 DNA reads TGTGCCTGGGACATAGCGGGAGGATTTTACAATGAGCAGTTCTTC.

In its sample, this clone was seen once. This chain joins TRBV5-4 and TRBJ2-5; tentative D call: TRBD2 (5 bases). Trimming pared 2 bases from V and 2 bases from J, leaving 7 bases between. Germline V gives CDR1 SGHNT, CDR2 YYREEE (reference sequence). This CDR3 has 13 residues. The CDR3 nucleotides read TGTGCCAGCAGCTTTACTAGGCAAGAGACCCAGTACTTC. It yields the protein CASSFTRQETQYF. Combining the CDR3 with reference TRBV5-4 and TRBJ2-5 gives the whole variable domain ETGVTQSPTHLIKTRGQQVTLRCSSQSGHNTVSWYQQALGQGPQFIFQYYREEENGRGNFPPRFSGLQFPNYSSELNVNALELDDSALYLCASSFTRQETQYFGPGTRLLVL.

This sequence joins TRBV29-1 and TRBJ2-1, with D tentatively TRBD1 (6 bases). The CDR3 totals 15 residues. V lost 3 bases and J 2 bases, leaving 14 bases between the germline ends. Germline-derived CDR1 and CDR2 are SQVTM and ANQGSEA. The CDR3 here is CSVEGATTTYNEQFF. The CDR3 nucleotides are TGCAGCGTTGAGGGGGCCACTACGACCTACAATGAGCAGTTCTTC.

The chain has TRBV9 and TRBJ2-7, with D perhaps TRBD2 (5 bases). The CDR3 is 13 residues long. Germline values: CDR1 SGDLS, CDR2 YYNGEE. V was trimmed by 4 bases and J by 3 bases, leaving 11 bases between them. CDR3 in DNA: TGTGCCAGCAGCCCCCCGAGCGGCTACGAGCAGTACTTC. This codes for CASSPPSGYEQYF.

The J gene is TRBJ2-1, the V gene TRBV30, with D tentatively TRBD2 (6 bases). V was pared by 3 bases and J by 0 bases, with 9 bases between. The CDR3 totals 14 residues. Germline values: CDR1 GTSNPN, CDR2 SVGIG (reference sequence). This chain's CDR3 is CAWRKGGSYNEQFF. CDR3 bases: TGTGCCTGGAGGAAGGGAGGCTCCTACAATGAGCAGTTCTTC.

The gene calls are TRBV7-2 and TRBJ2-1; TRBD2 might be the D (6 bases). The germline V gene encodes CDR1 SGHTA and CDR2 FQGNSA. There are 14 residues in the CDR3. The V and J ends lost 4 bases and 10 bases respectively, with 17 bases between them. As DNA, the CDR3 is TGTGCCAGCAGCTCTGGGACTTCATCCCTCGAGCAGTTCTTC. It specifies CASSSGTSSLEQFF.

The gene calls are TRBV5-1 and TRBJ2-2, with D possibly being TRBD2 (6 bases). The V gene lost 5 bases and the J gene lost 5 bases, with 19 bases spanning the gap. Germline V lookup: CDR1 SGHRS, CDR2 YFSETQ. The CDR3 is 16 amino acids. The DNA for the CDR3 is TGCGCCAGCAGTTATTCTCCGGGACTCTCGACCGGGGAGCTGTTTTTT. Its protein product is CASSYSPGLSTGELFF.

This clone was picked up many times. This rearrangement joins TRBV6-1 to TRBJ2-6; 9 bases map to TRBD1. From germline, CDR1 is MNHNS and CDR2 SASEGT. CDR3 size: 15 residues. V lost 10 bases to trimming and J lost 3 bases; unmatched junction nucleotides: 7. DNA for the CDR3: TGTGCCACCGGGAGGACAGGGGATGGGGCCAACGTCCTGACTTTC. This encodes CATGRTGDGANVLTF.

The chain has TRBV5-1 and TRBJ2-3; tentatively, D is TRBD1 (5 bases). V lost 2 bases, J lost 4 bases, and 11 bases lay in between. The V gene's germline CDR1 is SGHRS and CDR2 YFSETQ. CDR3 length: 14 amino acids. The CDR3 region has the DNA TGCGCCAGCAGCTTACGAAGGGGCGCAGATACGCAGTATTTT. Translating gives CASSLRRGADTQYF.

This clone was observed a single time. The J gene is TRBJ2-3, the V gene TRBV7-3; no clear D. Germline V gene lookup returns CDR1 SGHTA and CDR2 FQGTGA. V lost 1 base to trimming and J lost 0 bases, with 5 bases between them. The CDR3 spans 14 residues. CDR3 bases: TGTGCCAGCAGCTTAAATCCTAGCACAGATACGCAGTATTTT. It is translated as CASSLNPSTDTQYF.

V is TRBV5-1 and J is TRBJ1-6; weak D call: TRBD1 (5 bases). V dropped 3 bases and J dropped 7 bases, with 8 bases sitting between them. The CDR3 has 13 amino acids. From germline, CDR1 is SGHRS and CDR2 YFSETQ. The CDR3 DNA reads TGCGCCAGCAGCTGGGGGGAAAATTCACCCCTCCACTTT. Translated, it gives CASSWGENSPLHF.

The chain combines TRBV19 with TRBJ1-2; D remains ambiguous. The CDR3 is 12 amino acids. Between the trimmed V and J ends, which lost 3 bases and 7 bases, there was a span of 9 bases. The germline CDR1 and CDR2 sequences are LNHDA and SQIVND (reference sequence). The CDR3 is CASSIGVIGYTF. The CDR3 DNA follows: TGTGCCAGTAGTATCGGGGTAATTGGCTACACCTTC.

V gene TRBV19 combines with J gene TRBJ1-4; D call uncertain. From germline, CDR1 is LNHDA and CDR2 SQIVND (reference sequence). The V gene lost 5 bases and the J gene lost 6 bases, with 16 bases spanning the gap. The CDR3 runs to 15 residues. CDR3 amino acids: CASSFFSSQDEKLFF. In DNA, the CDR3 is TGTGCCAGTAGTTTTTTTTCAAGCCAGGATGAAAAACTGTTTTTT.

CDR3 nucleotides: TGTGCCAGCAGTGAGGCAGGGCACTATGGCTACACCTTC. It is translated as CASSEAGHYGYTF. J is TRBJ1-2 and V is TRBV6-1, with a possible D match to TRBD1 (5 bases). The CDR3 length is 13 residues. Germline V gene data show CDR1 as MNHNS and CDR2 as SASEGT. V lost 3 bases to trimming and J lost 3 bases, with 8 bases between them.

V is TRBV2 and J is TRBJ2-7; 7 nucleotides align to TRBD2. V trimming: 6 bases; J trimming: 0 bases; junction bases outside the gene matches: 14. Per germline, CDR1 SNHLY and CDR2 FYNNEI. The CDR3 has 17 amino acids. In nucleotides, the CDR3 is TGTGCCAGCAGGAGTACCCTGGGGCGGGGGAGCTCCTACGAGCAGTACTTC. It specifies CASRSTLGRGSSYEQYF.

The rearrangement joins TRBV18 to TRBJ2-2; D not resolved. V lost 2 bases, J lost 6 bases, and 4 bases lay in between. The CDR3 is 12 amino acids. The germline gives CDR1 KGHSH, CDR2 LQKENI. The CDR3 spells CASSPTPGELFF. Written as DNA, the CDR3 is TGTGCCAGCTCACCAACTCCCGGGGAGCTGTTTTTT.

CDR3 sequence (DNA): TGTGCCAGCAGCGCCAAGGGGGGGCAAGAGACCCAGTACTTC. Translation: CASSAKGGQETQYF. This chain links TRBV5-4 with TRBJ2-5; a possible D gene is TRBD2 (7 bases). V was trimmed by 4 bases and J by 2 bases, leaving 12 bases between them. Per the germline V gene, CDR1 is SGHNT and CDR2 is YYREEE (reference sequence). The CDR3 consists of 14 residues.

CDR3 DNA: TGTGCCAGCAGCTTGCTACGATACGAGCAGTACTTC. Residues: CASSLLRYEQYF. This sequence joins TRBV5-8 and TRBJ2-7, with no clear D. The CDR3 spans 12 residues. Germline loops: CDR1 SGHTS, CDR2 YDEGEE. The V and J ends lost 1 base and 4 bases respectively, with 6 bases between them.

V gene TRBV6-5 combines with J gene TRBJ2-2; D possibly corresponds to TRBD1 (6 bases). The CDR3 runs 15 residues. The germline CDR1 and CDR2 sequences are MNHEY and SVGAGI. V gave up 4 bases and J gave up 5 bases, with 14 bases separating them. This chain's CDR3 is CASSFRQELTGELFF. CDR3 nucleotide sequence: TGTGCCAGCAGTTTCAGACAGGAGCTAACCGGGGAGCTGTTTTTT.

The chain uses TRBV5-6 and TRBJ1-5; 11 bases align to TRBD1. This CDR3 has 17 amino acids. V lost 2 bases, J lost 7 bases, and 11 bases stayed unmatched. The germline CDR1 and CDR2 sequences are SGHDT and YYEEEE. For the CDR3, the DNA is TGTGCCAGCAGCTTAAGTTCCGGGACAGGGGGACGGCAGCCCCAGCATTTT. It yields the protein CASSLSSGTGGRQPQHF.

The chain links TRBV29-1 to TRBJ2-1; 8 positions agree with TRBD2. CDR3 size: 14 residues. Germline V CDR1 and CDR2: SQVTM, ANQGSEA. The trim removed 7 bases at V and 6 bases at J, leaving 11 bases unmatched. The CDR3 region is CSAGGSGATNEQFF. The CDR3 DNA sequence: TGCAGCGCTGGGGGTAGCGGGGCGACCAATGAGCAGTTCTTC.